The T cell receptor beta chain under discussion was sequenced for a study of blood T cell repertoires in COVID-19. Study details: The samples span acute and convalescent COVID-19 from the United States, Italy and Spain. Sources were T cells, B-cell-depleted T cells, or PBMCs; the material itself was cDNA or gDNA.

Seattle patients were enrolled while actively infected and followed longitudinally. This CDR3 region has 17 residues. The V segment lost 1 base and the J segment 3 bases; nucleotides outside the gene matches: 7. Germline V CDR1 and CDR2: MDHEN, SYDVKM. As originally analysed: The assay estimated nucleated cells by amplifying reference gene primers. Sequencing used immunoSEQ multiplex PCR; TCRdb keeps in-frame clones, though not all of them. The V and J calls and clone size come from that table; D and trimming were worked out from the DNA. The sample holds 150,000 to 200,000 clones, about 90% seen once.

This clonotype originated in a woman in her sixties or seventies with COVID-19, enrolled during active disease. Sequenced input: peripheral blood. This chain joins TRBV28 and TRBJ1-3, with TRBD1 matching over 9 bases. The DNA of the CDR3 is TGTGCCAGCAGTTTATTGGGACAGGGAATTCTTGGAAACACCATATATTTT. It specifies CASSLLGQGILGNTIYF.